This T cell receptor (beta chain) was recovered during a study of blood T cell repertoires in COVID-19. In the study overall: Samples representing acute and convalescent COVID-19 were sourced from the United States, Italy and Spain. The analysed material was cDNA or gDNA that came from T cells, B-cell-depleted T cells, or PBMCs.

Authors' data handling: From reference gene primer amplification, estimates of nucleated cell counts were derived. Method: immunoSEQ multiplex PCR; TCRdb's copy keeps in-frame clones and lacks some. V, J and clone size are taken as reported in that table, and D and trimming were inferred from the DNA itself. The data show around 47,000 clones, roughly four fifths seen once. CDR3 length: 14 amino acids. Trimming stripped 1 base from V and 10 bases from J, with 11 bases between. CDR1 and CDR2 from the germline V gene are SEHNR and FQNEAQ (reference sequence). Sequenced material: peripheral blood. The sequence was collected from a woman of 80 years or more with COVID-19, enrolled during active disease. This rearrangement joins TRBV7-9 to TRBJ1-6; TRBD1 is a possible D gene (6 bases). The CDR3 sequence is CASSLGQGWSPLHF. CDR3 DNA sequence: TGTGCCAGCAGCTTAGGGCAGGGGTGGTCACCCCTCCACTTT. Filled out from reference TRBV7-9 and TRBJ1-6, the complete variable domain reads DTGVSQNPRHKITKRGQNVTFRCDPISEHNRLYWYRQTLGQGPEFLTYFQNEAQLEKSRLLSDRFSAERPKGSFSTLEIQRTEQGDSAMYLCASSLGQGWSPLHFGNGTRLTVT.